This T cell receptor (beta chain) was captured in a study of T cell repertoires in ileal Crohn's disease. Study observations and caveats: Endoscopic recurrence occurred in every patient whose clonality exceeded 26.8%. High-frequency clones were more common in sorted CD8 than CD4 cells.

Comments on this clone: Its antigen remains unknown.

Sample time point: neoterminal ileum biopsy at postoperative endoscopy, about 6 months after surgery. The CDR3 contains 16 residues. The V segment lost 3 bases and the J segment 4 bases; nucleotides outside the gene matches: 7. The germline V gene has CDR1 SGHAT and CDR2 FQNNGV. Per sample, 500 to 650 nanograms of biopsy DNA were TCRB immunosequenced. Profiling relied on immunoSEQ multiplex PCR, and the TCRdb table lists in-frame clones only, not all of them. The sample gives more than 50,000 clones, roughly nine tenths of which show up once; 2% to 2.5% is in the top ten. The sample consisted of ileal tissue. The chain couples TRBV11-2 to TRBJ2-5; TRBD2 matches 11 bases. This TCR derives from an adult with Crohn's disease. The CDR3 is CASSFNSGGASETQYF. In DNA form, the CDR3 reads TGTGCCAGCAGCTTTAATAGCGGGGGGGCCTCAGAGACCCAGTACTTC.